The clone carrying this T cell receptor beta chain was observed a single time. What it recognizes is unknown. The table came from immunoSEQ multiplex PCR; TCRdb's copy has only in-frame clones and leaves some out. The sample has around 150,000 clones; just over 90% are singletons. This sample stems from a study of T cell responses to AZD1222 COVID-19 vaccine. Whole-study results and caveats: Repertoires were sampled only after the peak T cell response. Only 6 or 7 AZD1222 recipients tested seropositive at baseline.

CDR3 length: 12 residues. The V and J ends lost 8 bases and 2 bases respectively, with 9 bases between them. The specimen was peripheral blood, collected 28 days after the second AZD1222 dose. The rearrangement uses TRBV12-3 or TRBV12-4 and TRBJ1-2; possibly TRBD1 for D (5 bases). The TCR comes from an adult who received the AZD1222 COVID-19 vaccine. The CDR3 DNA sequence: TGTGCCAGCTCTAGACAGAACTATGGCTACACCTTC. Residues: CASSRQNYGYTF.